This TCR beta chain was captured in a study of blood T cell repertoires in COVID-19. The overall study: Spain, Italy and the United States supplied samples that represented acute and convalescent COVID-19. The analysed material was cDNA or gDNA that came from T cells, B-cell-depleted T cells, or PBMCs.

The CDR3 sequence is 16 residues long. Between the trimmed V and J ends, which lost 7 bases and 0 bases, there was a span of 15 bases. CDR1 is LNHDA and CDR2 is SQIVND in the germline V gene (reference sequence). Sequencing used immunoSEQ multiplex PCR; TCRdb keeps in-frame clones, though not all of them. The profile shows about 92,000 clones, around 75% of them singletons. The chain uses TRBV19 and TRBJ2-2; unclear D gene. The TCR was taken from a woman of 80 years or more with active or convalescent COVID-19. The sequenced material came from peripheral blood. CDR3 region: CASTLSRLSNTGELFF. In nucleotides, the CDR3 is TGTGCCAGTACCCTCTCCCGGTTATCGAACACCGGGGAGCTGTTTTTT.